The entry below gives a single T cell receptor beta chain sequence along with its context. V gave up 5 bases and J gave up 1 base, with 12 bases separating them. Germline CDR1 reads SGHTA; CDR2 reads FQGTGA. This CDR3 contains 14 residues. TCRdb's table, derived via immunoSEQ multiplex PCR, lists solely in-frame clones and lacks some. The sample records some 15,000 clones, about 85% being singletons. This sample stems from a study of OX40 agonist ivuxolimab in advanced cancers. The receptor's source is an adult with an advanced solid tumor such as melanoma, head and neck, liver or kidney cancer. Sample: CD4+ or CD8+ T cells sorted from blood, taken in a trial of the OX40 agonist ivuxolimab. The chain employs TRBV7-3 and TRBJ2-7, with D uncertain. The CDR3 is CASSPDVDSYEQYF. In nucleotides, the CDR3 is TGTGCCAGCAGCCCGGATGTCGATTCCTACGAGCAGTACTTC.